Sequencing of this T cell receptor (beta chain) was carried out in a study of vaccination and CD4 T cells after COVID-19. The overall study: It was a median 101 days after diagnosis, with a range of 35 to 161, that post-COVID samples were drawn.

The CDR3 has 13 amino acids. Trimming removed 1 base from V and 5 bases from J, with 8 bases in between. From germline, CDR1 is SGHVS and CDR2 FNYEAQ. As regards this clonotype: Its antigen is still unknown.

Treatment indicated: roughly 10-day PBMC culture with coronavirus spike peptide pools or control peptides (ViraFEST assay). The Oncomine TCR Beta short-read assay sequenced DNA from cultured CD4+ T cells. From the PCR reads, TCRdb called clonotypes with MiXCR, one entry per CDR3 protein. The sample shows around 20,000 distinct CDR3 sequences, over 35% of them seen only once. This clonotype originated in a human donor who received a COVID-19 vaccine. Here the sequenced sample was CD4+ T cells from blood, cultured in vitro, taken before SARS-CoV-2 vaccination. This sequence joins TRBV7-6 and TRBJ2-5, with D perhaps TRBD1 or TRBD2 (6 bases each). The CDR3 DNA reads TGTGCCAGCAGCTTAGTCGGGGGCGAGACCCAGTACTTC. Translation gives CASSLVGGETQYF.